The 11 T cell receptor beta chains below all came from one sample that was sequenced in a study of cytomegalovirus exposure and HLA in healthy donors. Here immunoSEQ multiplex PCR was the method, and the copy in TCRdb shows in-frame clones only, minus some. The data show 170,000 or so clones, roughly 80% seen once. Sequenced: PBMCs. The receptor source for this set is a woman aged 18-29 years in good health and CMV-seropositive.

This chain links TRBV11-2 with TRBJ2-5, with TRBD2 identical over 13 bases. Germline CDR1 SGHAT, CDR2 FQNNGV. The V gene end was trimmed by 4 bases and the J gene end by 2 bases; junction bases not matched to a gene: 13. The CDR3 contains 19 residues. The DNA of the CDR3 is TGTGCCAGCAGCTCCCGGACTAGCGGGGGCCTTTCGTTTCAAGAGACCCAGTACTTC. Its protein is CASSSRTSGGLSFQETQYF.

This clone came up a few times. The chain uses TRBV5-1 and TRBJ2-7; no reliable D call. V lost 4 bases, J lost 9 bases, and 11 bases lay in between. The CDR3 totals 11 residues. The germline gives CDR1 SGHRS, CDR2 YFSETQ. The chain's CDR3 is CASSQERVQYF. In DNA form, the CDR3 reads TGCGCCAGCAGCCAAGAACGAGTGCAGTACTTC.

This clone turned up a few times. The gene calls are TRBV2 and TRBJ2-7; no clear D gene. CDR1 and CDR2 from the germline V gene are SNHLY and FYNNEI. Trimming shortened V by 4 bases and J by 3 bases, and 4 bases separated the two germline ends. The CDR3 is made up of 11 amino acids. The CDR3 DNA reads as TGTGCCAGCAGTGGCAGCTACGAGCAGTACTTC. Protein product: CASSGSYEQYF.

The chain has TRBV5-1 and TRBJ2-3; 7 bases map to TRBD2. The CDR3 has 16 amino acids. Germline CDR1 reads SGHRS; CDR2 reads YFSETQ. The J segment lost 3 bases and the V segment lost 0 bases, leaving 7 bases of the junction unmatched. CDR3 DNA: TGCGCCAGCAGCTTGGGGTCGCTAGCGGAGACAGATACGCAGTATTTT. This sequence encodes CASSLGSLAETDTQYF.

DNA for the CDR3: TGCGCCAGCAGCCTGAGACAGGGGGACACCGGGGAGCTGTTTTTT. This translates into CASSLRQGDTGELFF. The rearrangement joins TRBV4-1 to TRBJ2-2, with 9 bases fitting TRBD1. Losses at the gene ends were 4 bases for V and 3 bases for J; bases not matched to a gene: 3. Per germline, CDR1 MGHRA and CDR2 YSYEKL. The length of the CDR3 is 15 residues.

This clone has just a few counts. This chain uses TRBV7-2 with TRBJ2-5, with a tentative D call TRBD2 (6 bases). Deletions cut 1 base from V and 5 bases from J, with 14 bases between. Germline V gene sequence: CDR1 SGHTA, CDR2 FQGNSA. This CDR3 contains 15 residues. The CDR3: CASSLGGGGWETQYF. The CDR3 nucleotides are TGTGCCAGCAGCTTAGGGGGAGGTGGCTGGGAGACCCAGTACTTC.

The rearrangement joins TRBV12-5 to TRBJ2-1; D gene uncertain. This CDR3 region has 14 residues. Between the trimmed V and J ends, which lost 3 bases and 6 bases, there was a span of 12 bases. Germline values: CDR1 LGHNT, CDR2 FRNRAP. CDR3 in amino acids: CASGLGVRSNEQFF. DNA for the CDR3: TGTGCTAGTGGTTTAGGAGTCCGCTCCAATGAGCAGTTCTTC.

In nucleotides, the CDR3 is TGTGCCAGCAGCTTAGCGGGGGGCAGCACAGATACGCAGTATTTT. Translating gives CASSLAGGSTDTQYF. The rearrangement joins TRBV13 to TRBJ2-3, with D perhaps TRBD2 (7 bases). CDR3 length: 15 residues. Trimming took 1 base from V and 0 from J, leaving 8 bases between them. Germline CDR1 reads PRHDT; CDR2 reads FYEKMQ (reference sequence).

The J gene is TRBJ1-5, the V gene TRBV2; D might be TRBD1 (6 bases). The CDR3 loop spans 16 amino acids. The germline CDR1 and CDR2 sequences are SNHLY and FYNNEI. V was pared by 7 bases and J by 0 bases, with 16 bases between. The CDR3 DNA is TGTGCCAGCACTGGACAGCAACTCTTTAGCAATCAGCCCCAGCATTTT. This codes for CASTGQQLFSNQPQHF.

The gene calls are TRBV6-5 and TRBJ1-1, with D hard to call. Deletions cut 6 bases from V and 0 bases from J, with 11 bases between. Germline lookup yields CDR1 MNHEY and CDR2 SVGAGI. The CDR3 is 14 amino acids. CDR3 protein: CASSRRLMNTEAFF. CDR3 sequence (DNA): TGTGCCAGCAGCCGCAGGCTTATGAACACTGAAGCTTTCTTT.

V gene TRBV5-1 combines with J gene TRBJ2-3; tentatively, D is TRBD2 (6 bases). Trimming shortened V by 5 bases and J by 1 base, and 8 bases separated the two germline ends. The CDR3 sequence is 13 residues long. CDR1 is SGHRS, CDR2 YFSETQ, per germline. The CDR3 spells CASRASGTDTQYF. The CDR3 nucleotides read TGCGCCAGCAGGGCTAGCGGCACAGATACGCAGTATTTT.